Described below is a single T cell receptor (beta chain) sequence and its context. Its specificity is unknown. Germline assignment: CDR1 SEHNR and CDR2 FQNEAQ (reference sequence). Trimming took off 4 bases at V and 9 bases at J, with 16 bases between the two ends. This CDR3 has 13 residues. Only in-frame clones appear in the TCRdb table, and some are missing; sequencing was by immunoSEQ multiplex PCR. The top ten clones hold about 4.9% of a sample with around 60,000 clones, around 81% of them seen once. Documented time point: week 35, safety follow-up. Every single dose of the vaccine, 300 ug of mutant IDH1 20-mer peptide, came with topical imiquimod. This specimen comes from a study of a mutant IDH1 vaccine in newly diagnosed glioma. On the study more broadly: Treated patients, averaging roughly 44 years, were roughly 60% male and roughly 38% female. Earlier treatment was radiotherapy, temozolomide, or both, with most getting both. At week 47 came visit V13, while visit V12 had come at week 35.

This receptor was taken from a man in his forties with glioma. Specimen: PBMCs, collected from a glioma patient whose treatment included an IDH1 peptide vaccine. This chain joins TRBV7-9 and TRBJ2-7; D is possibly TRBD1 or TRBD2 (5 bases each). CDR3 sequence: CASSSPGPIRQYF. The CDR3 DNA sequence: TGTGCCAGCAGCTCTCCGGGACCTATTCGGCAGTACTTC.